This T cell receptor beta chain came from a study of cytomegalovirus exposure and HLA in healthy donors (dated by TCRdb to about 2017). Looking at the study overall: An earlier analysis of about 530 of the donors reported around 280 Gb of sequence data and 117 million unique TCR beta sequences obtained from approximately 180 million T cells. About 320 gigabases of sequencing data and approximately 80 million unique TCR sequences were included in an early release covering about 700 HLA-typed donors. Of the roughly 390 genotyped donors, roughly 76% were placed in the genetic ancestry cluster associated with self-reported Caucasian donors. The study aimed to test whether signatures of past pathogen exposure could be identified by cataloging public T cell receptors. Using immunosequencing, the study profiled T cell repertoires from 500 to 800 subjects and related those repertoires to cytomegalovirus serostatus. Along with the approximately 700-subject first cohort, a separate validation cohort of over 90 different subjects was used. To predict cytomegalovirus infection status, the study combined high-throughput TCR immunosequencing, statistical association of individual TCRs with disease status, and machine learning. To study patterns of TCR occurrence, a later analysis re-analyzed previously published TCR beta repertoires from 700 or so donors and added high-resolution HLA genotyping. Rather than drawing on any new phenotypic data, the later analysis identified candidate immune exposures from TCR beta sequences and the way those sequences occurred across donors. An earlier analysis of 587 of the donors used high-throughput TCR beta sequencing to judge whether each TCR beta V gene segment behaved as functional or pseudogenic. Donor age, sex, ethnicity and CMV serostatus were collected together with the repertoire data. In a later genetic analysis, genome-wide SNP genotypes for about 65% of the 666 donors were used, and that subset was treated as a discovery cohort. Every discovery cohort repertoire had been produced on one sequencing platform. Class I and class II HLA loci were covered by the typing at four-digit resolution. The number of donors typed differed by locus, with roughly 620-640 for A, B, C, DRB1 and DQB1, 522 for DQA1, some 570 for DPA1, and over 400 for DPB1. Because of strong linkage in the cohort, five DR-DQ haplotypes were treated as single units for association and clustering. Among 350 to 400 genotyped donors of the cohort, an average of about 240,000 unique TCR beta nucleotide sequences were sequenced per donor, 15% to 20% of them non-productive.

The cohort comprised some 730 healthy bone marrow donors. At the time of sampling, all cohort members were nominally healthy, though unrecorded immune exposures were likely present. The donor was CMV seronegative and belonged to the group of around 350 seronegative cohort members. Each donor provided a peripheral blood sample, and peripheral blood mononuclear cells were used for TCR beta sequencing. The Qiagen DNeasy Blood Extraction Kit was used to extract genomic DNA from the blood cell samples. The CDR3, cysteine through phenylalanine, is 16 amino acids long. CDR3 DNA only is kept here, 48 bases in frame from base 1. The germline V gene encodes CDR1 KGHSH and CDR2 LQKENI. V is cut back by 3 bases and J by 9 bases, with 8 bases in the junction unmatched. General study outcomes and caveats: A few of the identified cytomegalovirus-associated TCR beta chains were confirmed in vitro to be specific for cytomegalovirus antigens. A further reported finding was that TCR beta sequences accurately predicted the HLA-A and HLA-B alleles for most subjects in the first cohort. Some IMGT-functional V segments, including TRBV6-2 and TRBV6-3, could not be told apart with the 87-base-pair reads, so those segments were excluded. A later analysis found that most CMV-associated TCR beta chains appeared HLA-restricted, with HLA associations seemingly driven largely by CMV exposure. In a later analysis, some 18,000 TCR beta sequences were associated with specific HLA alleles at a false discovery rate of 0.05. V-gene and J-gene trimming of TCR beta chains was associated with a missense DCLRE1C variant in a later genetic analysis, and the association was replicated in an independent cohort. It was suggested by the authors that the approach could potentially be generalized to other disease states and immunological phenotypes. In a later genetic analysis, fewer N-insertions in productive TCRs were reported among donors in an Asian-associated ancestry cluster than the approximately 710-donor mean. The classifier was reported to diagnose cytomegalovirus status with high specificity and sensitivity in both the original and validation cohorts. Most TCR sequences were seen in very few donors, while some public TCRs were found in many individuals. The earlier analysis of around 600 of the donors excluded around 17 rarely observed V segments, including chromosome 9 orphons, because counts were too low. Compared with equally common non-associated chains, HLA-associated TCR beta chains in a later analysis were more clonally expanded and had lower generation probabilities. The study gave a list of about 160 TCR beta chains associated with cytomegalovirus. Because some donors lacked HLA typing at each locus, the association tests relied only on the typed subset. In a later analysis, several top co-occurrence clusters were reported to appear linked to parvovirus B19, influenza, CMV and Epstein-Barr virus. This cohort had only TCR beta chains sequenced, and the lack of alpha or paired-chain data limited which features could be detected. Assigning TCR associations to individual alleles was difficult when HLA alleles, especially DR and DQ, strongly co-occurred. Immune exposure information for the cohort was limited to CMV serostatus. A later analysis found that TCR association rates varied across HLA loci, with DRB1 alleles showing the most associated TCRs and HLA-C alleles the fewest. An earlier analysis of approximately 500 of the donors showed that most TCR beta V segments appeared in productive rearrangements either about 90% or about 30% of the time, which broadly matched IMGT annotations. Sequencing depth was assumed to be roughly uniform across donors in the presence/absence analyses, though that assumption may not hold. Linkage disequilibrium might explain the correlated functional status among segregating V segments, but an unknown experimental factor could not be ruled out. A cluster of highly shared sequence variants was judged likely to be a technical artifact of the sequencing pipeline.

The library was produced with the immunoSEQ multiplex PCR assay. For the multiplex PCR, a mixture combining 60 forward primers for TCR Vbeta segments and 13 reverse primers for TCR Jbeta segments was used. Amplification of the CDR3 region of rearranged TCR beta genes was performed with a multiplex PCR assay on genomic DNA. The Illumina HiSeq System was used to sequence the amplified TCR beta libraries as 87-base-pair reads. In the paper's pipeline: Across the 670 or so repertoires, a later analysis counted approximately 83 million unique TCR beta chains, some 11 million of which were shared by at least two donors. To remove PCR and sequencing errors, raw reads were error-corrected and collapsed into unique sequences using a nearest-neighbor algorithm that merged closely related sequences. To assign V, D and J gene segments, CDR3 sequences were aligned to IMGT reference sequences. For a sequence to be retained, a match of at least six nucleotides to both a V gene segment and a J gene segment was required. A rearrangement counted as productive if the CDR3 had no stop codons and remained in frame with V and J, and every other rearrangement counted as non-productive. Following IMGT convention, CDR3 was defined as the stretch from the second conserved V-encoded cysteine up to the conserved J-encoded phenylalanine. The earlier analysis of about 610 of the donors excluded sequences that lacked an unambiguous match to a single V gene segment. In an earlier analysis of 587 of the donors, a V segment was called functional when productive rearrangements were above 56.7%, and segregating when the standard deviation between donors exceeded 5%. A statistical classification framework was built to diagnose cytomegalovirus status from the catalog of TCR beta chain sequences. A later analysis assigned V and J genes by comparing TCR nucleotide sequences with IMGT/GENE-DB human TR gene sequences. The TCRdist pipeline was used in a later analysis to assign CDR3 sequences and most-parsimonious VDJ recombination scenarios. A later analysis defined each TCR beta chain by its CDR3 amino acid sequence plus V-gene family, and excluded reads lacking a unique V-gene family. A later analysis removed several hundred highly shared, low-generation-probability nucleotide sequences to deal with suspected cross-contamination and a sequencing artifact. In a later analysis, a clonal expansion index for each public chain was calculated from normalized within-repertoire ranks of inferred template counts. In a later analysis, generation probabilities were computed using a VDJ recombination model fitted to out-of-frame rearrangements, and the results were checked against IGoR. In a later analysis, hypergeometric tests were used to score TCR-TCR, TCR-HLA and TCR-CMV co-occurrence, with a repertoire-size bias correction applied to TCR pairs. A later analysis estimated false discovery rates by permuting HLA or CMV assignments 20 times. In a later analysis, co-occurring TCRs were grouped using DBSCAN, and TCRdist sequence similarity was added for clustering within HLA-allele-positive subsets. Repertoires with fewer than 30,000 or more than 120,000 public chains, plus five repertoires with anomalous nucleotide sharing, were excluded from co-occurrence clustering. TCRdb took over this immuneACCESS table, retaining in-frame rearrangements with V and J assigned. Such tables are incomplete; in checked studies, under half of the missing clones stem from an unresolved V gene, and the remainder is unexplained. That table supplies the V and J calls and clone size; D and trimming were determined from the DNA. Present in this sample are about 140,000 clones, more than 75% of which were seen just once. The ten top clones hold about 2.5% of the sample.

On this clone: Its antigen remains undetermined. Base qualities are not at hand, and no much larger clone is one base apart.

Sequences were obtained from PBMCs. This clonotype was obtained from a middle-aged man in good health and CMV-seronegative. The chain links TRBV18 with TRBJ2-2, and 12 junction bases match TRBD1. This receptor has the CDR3 CASSPQPGQGARELFF. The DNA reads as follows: TGTGCCAGCTCACCTCAGCCGGGACAGGGGGCTCGGGAGCTGTTTTTT.